This passage covers 15 T cell receptor beta chains from one sample sequenced in a study of shared clonotypes between healthy human individuals. Measured with immunoSEQ multiplex PCR; TCRdb has only the in-frame clones, and not every one. This sample has some 1 million clones, with under 80% found just once. Input material: memory CD4+ T cells sorted from blood. Subset specified: CD45RA-negative fraction. The receptors originated from a man in his late teens or twenties in good health.

The chain links TRBV10-3 to TRBJ2-3; 9 nucleotides agree with TRBD2. In germline, CDR1 is ENHRY, CDR2 SYGVKD. This CDR3 has 16 residues. The junction had 4 bases not matched to a gene; V was cut back by 3 bases and J by 0 bases. For the CDR3, the DNA is TGTGCCATCAGTGAACTAGCGGGTTCTAGCACAGATACGCAGTATTTT. Translation: CAISELAGSSTDTQYF.

By sample fraction, this clone is medium-sized. The V gene is TRBV7-2, the J gene TRBJ2-7, with 11 bases that match TRBD2. Germline CDR1 SGHTA, CDR2 FQGNSA. The CDR3 is 16 amino acids. V was pared by 1 base and J by 2 bases, with 4 bases of the junction left unmatched. Here the CDR3 DNA reads TGTGCCAGCAGCTTAGAGGGGACTAGCGGCGCCTACGAGCAGTACTTC. This sequence encodes CASSLEGTSGAYEQYF.

A word on this clone: Distinct nucleotide sequences in the sample also encode this CDR3. The chain combines TRBV19 with TRBJ1-2; 8 bases align to TRBD1. This CDR3 has 14 amino acids. The trim removed 6 bases at V and 4 bases at J, leaving 7 bases unmatched. From germline, CDR1 is LNHDA and CDR2 SQIVND (reference sequence). The chain's CDR3 is CASSTTGGSYGYTF. The DNA of the CDR3 is TGTGCCAGTAGCACCACAGGGGGAAGCTATGGCTACACCTTC.

Concerning this clone itself: The same CDR3 can be traced to other DNA sequences in this sample. This rearrangement joins TRBV9 to TRBJ1-5; no reliable D call. In germline, CDR1 is SGDLS, CDR2 YYNGEE. V lost 0 bases, J lost 2 bases, and 9 bases lay in between. CDR3 length: 15 residues. The DNA of the CDR3 is TGTGCCAGCAGCGTAGGAGTTAATGGCAATCAGCCCCAGCATTTT. Its protein is CASSVGVNGNQPQHF.

The chain combines TRBV5-4 with TRBJ2-7; D possibly corresponds to TRBD1 (8 bases). Deletions cut 0 bases from V and 2 bases from J, with 15 bases between. The CDR3 consists of 16 residues. Germline-derived CDR1 and CDR2 are SGHNT and YYREEE (reference sequence). Here the CDR3 reads CASSLGGGGQAYEQYF. In nucleotides, the CDR3 is TGTGCCAGCAGCTTGGGTGGGGGGGGACAGGCCTACGAGCAGTACTTC.

The chain joins TRBV6-5 to TRBJ2-7; D gene ambiguous. Trimming shortened V by 6 bases and J by 3 bases, and 18 bases separated the two germline ends. Germline lookup yields CDR1 MNHEY and CDR2 SVGAGI. The CDR3 sequence is 15 residues long. The CDR3 coding sequence is TGTGCCAGCAGCCCAGGACCGGAACGAAACTACGAGCAGTACTTC. Translated: CASSPGPERNYEQYF.

This clone has a count of ten or more. The chain recombines TRBV6-6 with TRBJ2-5; D perhaps matches TRBD2 (7 bases). CDR3 length: 15 residues. Germline values: CDR1 MNHNY, CDR2 SVGAGI (reference sequence). The ends were cut back, 7 bases at V and 5 bases at J, with 20 bases in the middle. The CDR3 reads CASTVLGGAGETQYF. The CDR3 DNA follows: TGTGCCAGCACCGTCTTAGGGGGGGCCGGGGAGACCCAGTACTTC.

This clone was seen a single time. The chain uses TRBV19 and TRBJ2-7, with D perhaps assigned TRBD1 or TRBD2 (5 bases each). This CDR3 comprises 17 residues. Trimming shortened V by 7 bases and J by 2 bases, and 24 bases separated the two germline ends. Germline lookup yields CDR1 LNHDA and CDR2 SQIVND (reference sequence). The CDR3 DNA is TGTGCCAGTACCTCGGAGGCCGGAGGCACAGGAGCCTACGAGCAGTACTTC. Its protein is CASTSEAGGTGAYEQYF.

V and J are TRBV2 and TRBJ2-1, with 7 bases fitting TRBD2. Germline CDR1 and CDR2: SNHLY and FYNNEI. The J segment lost 2 bases and the V segment lost 4 bases, leaving 17 bases of the junction unmatched. The CDR3 covers 19 residues. The CDR3 reads CASSAAVAGSSGAYNEQFF. CDR3 DNA sequence: TGTGCCAGCAGTGCGGCAGTCGCCGGATCTAGCGGTGCCTACAATGAGCAGTTCTTC.

This clone has ten or more counts. The J gene is TRBJ1-1, the V gene TRBV10-1; TRBD1 matches 7 bases. The CDR3 runs to 13 residues. Per germline, CDR1 WNHNN and CDR2 SYGVQD (reference sequence). V lost 8 bases to trimming and J lost 2 bases; unmatched junction nucleotides: 5. CDR3 sequence reads: CASRQGYNTEAFF. Here the CDR3 DNA reads TGCGCCAGCCGACAGGGCTATAACACTGAAGCTTTCTTT.

V is TRBV19 and J is TRBJ1-5, with D possibly matching TRBD1 (5 bases). The CDR3 sequence is 13 residues long. Trimming left V 5 bases short and J 4 bases short, with 9 bases between. The germline V gene encodes CDR1 LNHDA and CDR2 SQIVND (reference sequence). The CDR3 DNA follows: TGTGCCAGTAGTCTCGACAGTAATCAGCCCCAGCATTTT. This codes for CASSLDSNQPQHF.

This clone was detected once. The rearrangement joins TRBV27 to TRBJ2-1; 11 bases are shared with TRBD2. Germline assignment: CDR1 MNHEY and CDR2 SMNVEV (reference sequence). V lost 8 bases to trimming and J lost 0 bases; unmatched junction nucleotides: 6. The CDR3 is 16 residues long. Written as DNA, the CDR3 is TGTGCCAGCGGGCGTAGCGGGGGGGGCTCCTACAATGAGCAGTTCTTC. Translation gives CASGRSGGGSYNEQFF.

The rearrangement joins TRBV7-3 to TRBJ2-1, with D maybe TRBD2 (6 bases). V dropped 2 bases and J dropped 2 bases, with 7 bases sitting between them. Germline lookup yields CDR1 SGHTA and CDR2 FQGTGA. The CDR3 consists of 14 residues. The CDR3 spells CASSLGEAYNEQFF. The CDR3 DNA reads TGTGCCAGCAGCTTAGGGGAGGCCTACAATGAGCAGTTCTTC.

This rearrangement joins TRBV10-1 to TRBJ2-7; 7 bases match TRBD2. CDR3 length: 15 amino acids. Losses at the gene ends were 1 base for V and 3 bases for J; bases not matched to a gene: 6. Germline values: CDR1 WNHNN, CDR2 SYGVQD (reference sequence). For the CDR3, the DNA is TGCGCCAGCAGTGAGTGGAGCGGGACCCGCTACGAGCAGTACTTC. As protein: CASSEWSGTRYEQYF.

This clone came up a few times. The V call is TRBV9, the J call TRBJ1-1; D is uncertain. CDR1 SGDLS and CDR2 YYNGEE come from the germline V gene. CDR3 length equals 14 residues. V lost 1 base to trimming and J lost 7 bases, with 14 bases between them. CDR3 residues: CASSVNAGGSEAFF. CDR3 coding DNA: TGTGCCAGCAGCGTAAATGCGGGAGGTAGTGAAGCTTTCTTT.